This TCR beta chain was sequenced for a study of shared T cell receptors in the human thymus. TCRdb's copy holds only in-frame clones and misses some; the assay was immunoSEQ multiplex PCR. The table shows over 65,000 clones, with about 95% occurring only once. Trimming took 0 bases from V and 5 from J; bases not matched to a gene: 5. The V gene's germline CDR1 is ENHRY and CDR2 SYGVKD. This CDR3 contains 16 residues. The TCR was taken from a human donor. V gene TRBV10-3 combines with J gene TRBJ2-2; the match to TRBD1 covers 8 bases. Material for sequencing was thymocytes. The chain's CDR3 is CAISESMRTGTGELFF. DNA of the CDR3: TGTGCCATCAGTGAGTCGATGCGGACAGGGACCGGGGAGCTGTTTTTT.